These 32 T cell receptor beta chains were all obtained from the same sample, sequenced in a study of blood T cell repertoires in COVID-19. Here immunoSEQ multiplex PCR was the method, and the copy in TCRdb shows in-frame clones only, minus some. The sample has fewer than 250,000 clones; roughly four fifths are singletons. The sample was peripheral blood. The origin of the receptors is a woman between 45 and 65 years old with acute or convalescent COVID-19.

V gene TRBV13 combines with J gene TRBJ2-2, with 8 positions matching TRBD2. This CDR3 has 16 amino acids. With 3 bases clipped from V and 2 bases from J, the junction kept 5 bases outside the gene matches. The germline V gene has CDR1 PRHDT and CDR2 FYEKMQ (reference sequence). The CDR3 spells CASSFSGVRNTGELFF. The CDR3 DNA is TGTGCCAGCAGCTTTAGCGGGGTTCGCAACACCGGGGAGCTGTTTTTT. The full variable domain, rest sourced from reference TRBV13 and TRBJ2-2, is AAGVIQSPRHLIKEKRETATLKCYPIPRHDTVYWYQQGPGQDPQFLISFYEKMQSDKGSIPDRFSAQQFSDYHSELNMSSLELGDSALYFCASSFSGVRNTGELFFGEGSRLTVL.

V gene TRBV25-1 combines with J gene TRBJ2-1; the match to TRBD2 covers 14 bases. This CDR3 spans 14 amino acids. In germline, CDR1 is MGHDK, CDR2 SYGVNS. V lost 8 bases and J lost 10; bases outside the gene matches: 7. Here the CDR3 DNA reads TGTGCCAGCGATGGGACTAGCGGGAGAAACGAGCAGTTCTTC. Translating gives CASDGTSGRNEQFF.

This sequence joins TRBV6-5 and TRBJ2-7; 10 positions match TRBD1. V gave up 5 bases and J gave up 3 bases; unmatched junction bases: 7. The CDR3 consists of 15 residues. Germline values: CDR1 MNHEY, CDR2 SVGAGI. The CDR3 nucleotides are TGTGCCAGCAGTACCCGGACAGGGGGGCGCTACGAGCAGTACTTC. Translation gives CASSTRTGGRYEQYF.

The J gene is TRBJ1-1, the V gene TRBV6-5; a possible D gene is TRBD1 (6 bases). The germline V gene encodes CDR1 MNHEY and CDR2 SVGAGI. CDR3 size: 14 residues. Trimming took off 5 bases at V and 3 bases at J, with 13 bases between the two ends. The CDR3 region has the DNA TGTGCCAGCAGTATACAGGGAGGGGACACTGAAGCTTTCTTT. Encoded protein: CASSIQGGDTEAFF.

Written as DNA, the CDR3 is TGTGCCAGCAGTTACTCGGGAGATAGCAATCAGCCCCAGCATTTT. This gives the protein CASSYSGDSNQPQHF. The V and J genes are TRBV6-6 and TRBJ1-5; D is unclear. Germline assignment: CDR1 MNHNY and CDR2 SVGAGI (reference sequence). This CDR3 spans 15 amino acids. With 0 bases removed from V and 0 bases from J, the gap between germline ends came to 6 bases.

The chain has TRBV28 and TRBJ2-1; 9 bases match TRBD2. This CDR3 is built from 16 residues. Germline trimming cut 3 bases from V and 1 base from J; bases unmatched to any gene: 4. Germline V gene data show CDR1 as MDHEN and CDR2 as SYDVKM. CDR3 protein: CASSFLAGGSYNEQFF. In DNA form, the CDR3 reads TGTGCCAGCAGTTTCCTTGCGGGAGGGTCCTACAATGAGCAGTTCTTC. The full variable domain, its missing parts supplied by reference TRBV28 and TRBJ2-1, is DVKVTQSSRYLVKRTGEKVFLECVQDMDHENMFWYRQDPGLGLRLIYFSYDVKMKEKGDIPEGYSVSREKKERFSLILESASTNQTSMYLCASSFLAGGSYNEQFFGPGTRLTVL.

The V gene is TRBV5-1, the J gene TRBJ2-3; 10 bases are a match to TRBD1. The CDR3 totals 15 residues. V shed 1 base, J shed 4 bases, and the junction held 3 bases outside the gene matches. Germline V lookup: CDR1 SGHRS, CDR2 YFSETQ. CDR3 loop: CASSLRQGAPDTQYF. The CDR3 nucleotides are TGCGCCAGCAGCTTGCGACAGGGGGCCCCAGATACGCAGTATTTT.

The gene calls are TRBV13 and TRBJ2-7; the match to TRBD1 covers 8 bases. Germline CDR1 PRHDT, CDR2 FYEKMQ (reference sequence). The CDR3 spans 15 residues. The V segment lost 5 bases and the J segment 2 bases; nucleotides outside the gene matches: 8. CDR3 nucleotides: TGTGCCAGCAGCCTCCGGGACAGGCGACCCTACGAGCAGTACTTC. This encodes CASSLRDRRPYEQYF.

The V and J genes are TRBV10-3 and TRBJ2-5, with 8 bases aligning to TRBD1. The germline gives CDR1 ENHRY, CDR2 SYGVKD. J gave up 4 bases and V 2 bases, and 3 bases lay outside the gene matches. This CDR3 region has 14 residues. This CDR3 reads CAISEGQGGETQYF. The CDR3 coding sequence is TGTGCCATCAGTGAGGGACAGGGAGGAGAGACCCAGTACTTC.

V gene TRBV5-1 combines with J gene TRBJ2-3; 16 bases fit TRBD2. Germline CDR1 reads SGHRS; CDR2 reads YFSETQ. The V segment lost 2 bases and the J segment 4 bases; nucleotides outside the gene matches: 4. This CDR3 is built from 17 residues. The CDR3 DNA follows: TGCGCCAGCAGCTTTGGGACTAGCGGGGGGGCCCCAGATACGCAGTATTTT. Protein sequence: CASSFGTSGGAPDTQYF.

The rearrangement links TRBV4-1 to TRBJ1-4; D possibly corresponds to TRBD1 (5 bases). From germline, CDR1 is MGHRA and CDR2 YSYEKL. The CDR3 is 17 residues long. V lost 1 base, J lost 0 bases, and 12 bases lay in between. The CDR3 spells CASSQVSGHATNEKLFF. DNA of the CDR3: TGCGCCAGCAGCCAAGTTTCAGGGCACGCAACTAATGAAAAACTGTTTTTT.

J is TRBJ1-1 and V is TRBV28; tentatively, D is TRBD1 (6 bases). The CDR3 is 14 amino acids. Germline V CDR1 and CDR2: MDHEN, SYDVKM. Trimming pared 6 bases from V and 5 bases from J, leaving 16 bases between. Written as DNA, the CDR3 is TGTGCCAGCAGCCGGACAGTATCTGGGACTGAAGCTTTCTTT. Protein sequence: CASSRTVSGTEAFF.

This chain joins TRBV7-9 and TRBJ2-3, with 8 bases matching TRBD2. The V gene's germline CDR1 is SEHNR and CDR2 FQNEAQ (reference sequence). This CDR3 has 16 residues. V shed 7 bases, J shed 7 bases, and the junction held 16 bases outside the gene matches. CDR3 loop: CASTLKRASGPHTQYF. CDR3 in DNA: TGTGCCAGCACCCTCAAACGGGCTAGCGGGCCTCATACGCAGTATTTT.

CDR3 nucleotides: TGTGCCAGCAGCCTTTACGGGGGGCAGGGGAATCAGCCCCAGCATTTT. Residues: CASSLYGGQGNQPQHF. The chain has TRBV7-2 and TRBJ1-5, with D possibly being TRBD1 (6 bases). Trimming stripped 5 bases from V and 4 bases from J, with 18 bases between. This CDR3 contains 16 residues. The germline gives CDR1 SGHTA, CDR2 FQGNSA.

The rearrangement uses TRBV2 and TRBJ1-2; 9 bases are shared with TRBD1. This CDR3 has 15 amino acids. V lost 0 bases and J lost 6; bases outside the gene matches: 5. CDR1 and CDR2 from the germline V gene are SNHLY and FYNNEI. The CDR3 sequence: CASSEAWGQGNGYTF. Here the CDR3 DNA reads TGTGCCAGCAGTGAAGCCTGGGGACAGGGAAATGGCTACACCTTC. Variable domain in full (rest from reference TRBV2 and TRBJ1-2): EPEVTQTPSHQVTQMGQEVILRCVPISNHLYFYWYRQILGQKVEFLVSFYNNEISEKSEIFDDQFSVERPDGSNFTLKIRSTKLEDSAMYFCASSEAWGQGNGYTFGSGTRLTVV.

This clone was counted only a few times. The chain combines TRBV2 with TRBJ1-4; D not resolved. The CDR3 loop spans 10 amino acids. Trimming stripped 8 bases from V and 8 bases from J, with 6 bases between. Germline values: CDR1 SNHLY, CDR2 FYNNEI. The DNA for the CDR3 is TGTGCCAGCTGGAGGGAAAAACTGTTTTTT. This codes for CASWREKLFF.

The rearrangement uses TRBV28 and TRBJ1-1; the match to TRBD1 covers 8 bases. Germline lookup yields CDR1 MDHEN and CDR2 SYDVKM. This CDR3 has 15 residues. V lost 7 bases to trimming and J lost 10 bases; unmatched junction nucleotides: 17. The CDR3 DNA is TGTGCCAGCAAGGATCCAGGGGGCATACTACAACGAGCTTTCTTT. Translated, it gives CASKDPGGILQRAFF. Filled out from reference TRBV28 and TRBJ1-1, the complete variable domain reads DVKVTQSSRYLVKRTGEKVFLECVQDMDHENMFWYRQDPGLGLRLIYFSYDVKMKEKGDIPEGYSVSREKKERFSLILESASTNQTSMYLCASKDPGGILQRAFFGQGTRLTVV.

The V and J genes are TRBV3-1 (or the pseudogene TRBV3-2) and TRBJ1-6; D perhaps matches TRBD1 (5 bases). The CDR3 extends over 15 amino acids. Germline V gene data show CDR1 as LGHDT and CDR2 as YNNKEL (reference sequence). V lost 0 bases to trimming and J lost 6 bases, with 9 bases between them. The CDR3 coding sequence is TGTGCCAGCAGCCAAGAGGGGGGAGGTAATTCACCCCTCCACTTT. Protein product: CASSQEGGGNSPLHF.

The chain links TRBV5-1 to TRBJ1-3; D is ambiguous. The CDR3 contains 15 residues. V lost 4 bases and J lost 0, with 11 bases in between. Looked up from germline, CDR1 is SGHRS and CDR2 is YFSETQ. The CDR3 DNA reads TGCGCCAGCAGCATCCGGGGAGACTCTGGAAACACCATATATTTT. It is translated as CASSIRGDSGNTIYF.

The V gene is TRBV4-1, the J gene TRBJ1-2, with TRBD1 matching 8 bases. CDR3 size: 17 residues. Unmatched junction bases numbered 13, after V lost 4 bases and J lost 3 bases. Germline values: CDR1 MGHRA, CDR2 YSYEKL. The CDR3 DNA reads TGCGCCAGCAGCCGTGAAATGACAGGGGTTCACGACTATGGCTACACCTTC. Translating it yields CASSREMTGVHDYGYTF.

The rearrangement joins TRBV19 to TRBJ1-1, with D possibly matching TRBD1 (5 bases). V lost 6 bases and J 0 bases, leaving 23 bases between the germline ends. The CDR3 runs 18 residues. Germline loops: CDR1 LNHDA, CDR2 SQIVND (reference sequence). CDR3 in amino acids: CASSSGWTLLGLNTEAFF. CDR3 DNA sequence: TGTGCCAGTAGCTCGGGTTGGACACTCCTAGGCCTGAACACTGAAGCTTTCTTT.

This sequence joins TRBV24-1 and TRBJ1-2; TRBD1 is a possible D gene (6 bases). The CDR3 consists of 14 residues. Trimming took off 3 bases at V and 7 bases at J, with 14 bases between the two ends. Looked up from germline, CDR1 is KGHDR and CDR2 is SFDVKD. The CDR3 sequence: CATSDTTGFGGYTF. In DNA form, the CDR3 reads TGTGCCACCAGTGATACTACAGGGTTTGGTGGCTACACCTTC.

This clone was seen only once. CDR3 region: CASGTGGAAEAFF. For the CDR3, the DNA is TGTGCCAGTGGAACAGGGGGCGCGGCTGAAGCTTTCTTT. V gene TRBV28 combines with J gene TRBJ1-1, with 9 bases aligning to TRBD1. V lost 9 bases and J lost 6; bases outside the gene matches: 8. CDR1 is MDHEN, CDR2 SYDVKM, per germline. The CDR3 is made up of 13 amino acids.

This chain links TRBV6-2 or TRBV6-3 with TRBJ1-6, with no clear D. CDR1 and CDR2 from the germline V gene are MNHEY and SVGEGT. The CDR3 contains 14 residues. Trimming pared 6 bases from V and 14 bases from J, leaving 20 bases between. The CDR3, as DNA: TGTGCCAGCAGCCCTTTAGGAGGACGGGCAACCCTCCACTTT. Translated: CASSPLGGRATLHF.

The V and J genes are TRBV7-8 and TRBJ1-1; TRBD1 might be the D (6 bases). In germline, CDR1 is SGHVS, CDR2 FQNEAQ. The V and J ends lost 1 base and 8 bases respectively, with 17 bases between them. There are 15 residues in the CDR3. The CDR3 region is CASSLGLWDTREAFF. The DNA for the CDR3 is TGTGCCAGCAGCTTAGGGTTGTGGGACACTAGGGAAGCTTTCTTT.

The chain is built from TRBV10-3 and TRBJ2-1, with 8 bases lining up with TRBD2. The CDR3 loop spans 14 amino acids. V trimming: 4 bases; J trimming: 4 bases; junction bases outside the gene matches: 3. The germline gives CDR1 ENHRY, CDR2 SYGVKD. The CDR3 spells CAISGRGEYNEQFF. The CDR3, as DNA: TGTGCCATCAGTGGGCGGGGGGAGTACAATGAGCAGTTCTTC.

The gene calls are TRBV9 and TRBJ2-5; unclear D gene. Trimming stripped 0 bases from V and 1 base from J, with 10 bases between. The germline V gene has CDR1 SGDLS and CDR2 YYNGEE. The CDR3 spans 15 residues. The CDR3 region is CASSVGAVPQETQYF. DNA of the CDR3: TGTGCCAGCAGCGTAGGGGCAGTACCCCAAGAGACCCAGTACTTC.

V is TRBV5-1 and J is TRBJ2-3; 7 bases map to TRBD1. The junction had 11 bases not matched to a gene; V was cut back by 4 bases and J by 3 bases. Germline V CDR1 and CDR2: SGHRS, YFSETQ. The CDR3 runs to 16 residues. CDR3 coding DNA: TGCGCCAGCAGCCGTAACCCGACAGGGAATACAGATACGCAGTATTTT. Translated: CASSRNPTGNTDTQYF.

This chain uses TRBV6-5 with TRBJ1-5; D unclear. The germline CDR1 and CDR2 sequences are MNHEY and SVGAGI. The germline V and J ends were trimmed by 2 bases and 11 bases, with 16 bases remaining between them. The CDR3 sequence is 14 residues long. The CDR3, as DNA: TGTGCCAGCAGTTACCGGTCCCAAGAGTCCTCCCAGCATTTT. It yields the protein CASSYRSQESSQHF.

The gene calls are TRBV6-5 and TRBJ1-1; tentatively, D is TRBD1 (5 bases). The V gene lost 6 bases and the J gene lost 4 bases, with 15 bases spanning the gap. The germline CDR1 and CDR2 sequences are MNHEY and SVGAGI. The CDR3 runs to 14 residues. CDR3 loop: CASRLQARGTEAFF. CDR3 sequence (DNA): TGTGCCAGCAGACTACAGGCAAGGGGCACTGAAGCTTTCTTT.

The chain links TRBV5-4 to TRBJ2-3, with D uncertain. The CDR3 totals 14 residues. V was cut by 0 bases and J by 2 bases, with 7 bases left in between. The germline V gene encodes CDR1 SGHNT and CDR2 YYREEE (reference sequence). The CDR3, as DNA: TGTGCCAGCAGCTTGGACAGCAACACAGATACGCAGTATTTT. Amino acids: CASSLDSNTDTQYF.

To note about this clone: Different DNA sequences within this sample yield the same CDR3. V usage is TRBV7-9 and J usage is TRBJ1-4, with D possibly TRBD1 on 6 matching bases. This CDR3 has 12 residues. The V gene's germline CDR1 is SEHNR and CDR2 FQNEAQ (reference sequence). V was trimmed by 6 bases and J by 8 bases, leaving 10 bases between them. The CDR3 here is CASSLQGEKLFF. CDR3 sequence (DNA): TGTGCCAGCAGTTTGCAGGGGGAAAAACTGTTTTTT.